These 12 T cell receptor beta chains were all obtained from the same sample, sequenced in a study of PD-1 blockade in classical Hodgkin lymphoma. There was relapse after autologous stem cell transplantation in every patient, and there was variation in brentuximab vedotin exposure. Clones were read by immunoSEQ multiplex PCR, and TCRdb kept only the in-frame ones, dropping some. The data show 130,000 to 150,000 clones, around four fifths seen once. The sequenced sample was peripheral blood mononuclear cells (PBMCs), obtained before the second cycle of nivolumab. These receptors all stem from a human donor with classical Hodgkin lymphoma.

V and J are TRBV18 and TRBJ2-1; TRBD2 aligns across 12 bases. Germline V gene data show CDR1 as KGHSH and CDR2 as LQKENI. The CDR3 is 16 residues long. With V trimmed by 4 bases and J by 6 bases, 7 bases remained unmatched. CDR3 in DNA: TGTGCCAGCTCACTGGCTAGCGGGGGGGTCCTCAATGAGCAGTTCTTC. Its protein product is CASSLASGGVLNEQFF. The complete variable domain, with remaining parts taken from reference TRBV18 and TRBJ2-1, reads NAGVMQNPRHLVRRRGQEARLRCSPMKGHSHVYWYRQLPEEGLKFMVYLQKENIIDESGMPKERFSAEFPKEGPSILRIQQVVRGDSAAYFCASSLASGGVLNEQFFGPGTRLTVL.

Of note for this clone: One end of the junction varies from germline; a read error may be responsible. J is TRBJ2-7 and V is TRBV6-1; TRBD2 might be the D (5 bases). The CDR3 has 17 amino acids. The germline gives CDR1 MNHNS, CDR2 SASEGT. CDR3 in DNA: TGTGCCATCAGTGAGCCGGCCAGCGGCGGCCCCCTGGGGGAGCAGTACTTC. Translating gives CAISEPASGGPLGEQYF.

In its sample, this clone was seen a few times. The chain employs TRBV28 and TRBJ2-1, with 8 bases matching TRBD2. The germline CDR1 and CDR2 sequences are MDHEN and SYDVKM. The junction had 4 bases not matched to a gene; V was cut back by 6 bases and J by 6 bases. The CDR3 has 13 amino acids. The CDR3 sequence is CASSWTSSNEQFF. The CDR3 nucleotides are TGTGCCAGCAGCTGGACTAGCTCCAATGAGCAGTTCTTC.

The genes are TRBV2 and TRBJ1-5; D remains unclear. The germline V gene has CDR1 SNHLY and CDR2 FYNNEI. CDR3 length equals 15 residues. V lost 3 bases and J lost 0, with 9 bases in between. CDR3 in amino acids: CASSDPQYSNQPQHF. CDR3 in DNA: TGTGCCAGCAGTGACCCTCAATATAGCAATCAGCCCCAGCATTTT.

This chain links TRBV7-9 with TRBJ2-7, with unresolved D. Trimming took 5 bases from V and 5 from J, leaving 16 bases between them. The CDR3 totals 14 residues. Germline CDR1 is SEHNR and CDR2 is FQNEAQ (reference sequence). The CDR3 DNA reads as TGTGCCAGCAGCCGGAAAAACAGAAATGACGAGCAGTACTTC. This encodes CASSRKNRNDEQYF.

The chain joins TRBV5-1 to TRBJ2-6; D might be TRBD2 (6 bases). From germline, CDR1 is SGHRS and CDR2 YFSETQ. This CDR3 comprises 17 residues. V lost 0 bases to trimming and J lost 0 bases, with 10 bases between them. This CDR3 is CASSLVGGASGANVLTF. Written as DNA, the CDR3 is TGCGCCAGCAGCTTGGTTGGCGGGGCCTCTGGGGCCAACGTCCTGACTTTC.

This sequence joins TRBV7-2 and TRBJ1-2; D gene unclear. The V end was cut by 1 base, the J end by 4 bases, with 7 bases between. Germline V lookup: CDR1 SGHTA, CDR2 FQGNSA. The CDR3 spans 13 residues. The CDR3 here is CASSLEPVYGYTF. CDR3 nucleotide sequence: TGTGCCAGCAGCTTAGAGCCAGTCTATGGCTACACCTTC. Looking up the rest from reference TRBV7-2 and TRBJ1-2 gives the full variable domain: GAGVSQSPSNKVTEKGKDVELRCDPISGHTALYWYRQSLGQGLEFLIYFQGNSAPDKSGLPSDRFSAERTGGSVSTLTIQRTQQEDSAVYLCASSLEPVYGYTFGSGTRLTVV.

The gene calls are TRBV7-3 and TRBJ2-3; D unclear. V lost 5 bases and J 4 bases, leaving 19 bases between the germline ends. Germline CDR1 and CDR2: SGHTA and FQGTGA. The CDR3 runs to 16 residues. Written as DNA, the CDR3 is TGTGCCAGCAGCCCTTACCTCTCAAATATCGCAGATACGCAGTATTTT. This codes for CASSPYLSNIADTQYF.

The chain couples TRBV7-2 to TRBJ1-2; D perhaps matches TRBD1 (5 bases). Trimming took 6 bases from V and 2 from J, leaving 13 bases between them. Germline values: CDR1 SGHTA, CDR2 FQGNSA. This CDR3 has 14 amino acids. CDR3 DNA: TGTGCCAGCAGACGGGACCGCCGGAACTATGGCTACACCTTC. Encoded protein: CASRRDRRNYGYTF.

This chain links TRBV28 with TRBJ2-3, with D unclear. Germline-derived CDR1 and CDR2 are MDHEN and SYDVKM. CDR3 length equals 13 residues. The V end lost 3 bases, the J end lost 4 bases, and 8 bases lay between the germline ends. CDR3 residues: CASSLGQPDTQYF. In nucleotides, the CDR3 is TGTGCCAGCAGTTTGGGCCAGCCAGATACGCAGTATTTT.

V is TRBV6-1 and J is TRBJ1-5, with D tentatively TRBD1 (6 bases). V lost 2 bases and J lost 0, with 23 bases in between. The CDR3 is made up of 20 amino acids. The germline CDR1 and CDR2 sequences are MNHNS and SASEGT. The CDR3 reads CASSESAHRARMYSNQPQHF. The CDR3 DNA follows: TGTGCCAGCAGTGAATCGGCTCACAGGGCCCGAATGTATAGCAATCAGCCCCAGCATTTT.

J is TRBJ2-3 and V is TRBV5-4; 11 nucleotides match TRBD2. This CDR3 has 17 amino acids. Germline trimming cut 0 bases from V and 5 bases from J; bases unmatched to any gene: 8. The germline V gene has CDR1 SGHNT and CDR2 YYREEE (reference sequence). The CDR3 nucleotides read TGTGCCAGCAGCTTGGCCCAAACTAGCGGGGGCAGAGATACGCAGTATTTT. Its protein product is CASSLAQTSGGRDTQYF.